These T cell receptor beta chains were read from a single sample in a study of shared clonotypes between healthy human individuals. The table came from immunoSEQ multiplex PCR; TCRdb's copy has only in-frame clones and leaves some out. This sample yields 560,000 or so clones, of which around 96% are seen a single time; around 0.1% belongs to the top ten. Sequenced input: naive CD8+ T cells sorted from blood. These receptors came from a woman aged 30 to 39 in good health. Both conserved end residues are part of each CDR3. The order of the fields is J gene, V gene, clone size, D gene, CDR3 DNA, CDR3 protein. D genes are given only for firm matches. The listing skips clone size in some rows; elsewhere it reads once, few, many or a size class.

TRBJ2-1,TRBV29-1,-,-,TGCAGCGTTGAAGAGGTCCAGGCCTACAATGAGCAGTTCTTC,CSVEEVQAYNEQFF
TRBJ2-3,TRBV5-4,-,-,TGTGCCAGCAGCAGCACGGATACGCAGTATTTT,CASSSTDTQYF
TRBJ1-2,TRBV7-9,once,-,TGTGCCAGCAGCCCAGCGGTAGGGGAGAACTATGGCTACACCTTC,CASSPAVGENYGYTF
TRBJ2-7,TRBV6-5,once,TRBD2,TGTGCCAGCAGTTTAAGCGGGAGTCTCTACGAGCAGTACTTC,CASSLSGSLYEQYF
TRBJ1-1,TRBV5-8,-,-,TGTGCCAGCAGCCCGGTAGTCCAAACTGAAGCTTTCTTT,CASSPVVQTEAFF
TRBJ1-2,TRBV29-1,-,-,TGCAGTGGTAACGAGAAAGAGGGGAAGGACTATGGCTACACCTTC,CSGNEKEGKDYGYTF
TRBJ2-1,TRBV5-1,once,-,TGCGCCAGCAGCTTGGTTCTACAGGCCCTCTACAATGAGCAGTTCTTC,CASSLVLQALYNEQFF
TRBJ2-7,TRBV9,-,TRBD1,TGTGCCAGCAGCGAGGGGACAGGCAGCTACGAGCAGTACTTC,CASSEGTGSYEQYF
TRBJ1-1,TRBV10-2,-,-,TGCGCCAGCAGTCTGACCGGACCTTTCACTGAAGCTTTCTTT,CASSLTGPFTEAFF
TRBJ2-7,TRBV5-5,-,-,TGTGCCAGCAGCTTGGGAGTTGGACATCGCTACGAGCAGTACTTC,CASSLGVGHRYEQYF
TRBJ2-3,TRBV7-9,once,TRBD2,TGTGCCAGCAGCTTACTTGGGGGGGCAGATACGCAGTATTTT,CASSLLGGADTQYF
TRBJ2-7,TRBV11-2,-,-,TGTGCCAGCAGCTCCTACGACCGGGGCAGAGGGGTAAGCTACGAGCAGTACTTC,CASSSYDRGRGVSYEQYF
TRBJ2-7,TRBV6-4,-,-,TGTGCCAGGAAGGAGGGGACTCAACACGAGCAGTACTTC,CARKEGTQHEQYF
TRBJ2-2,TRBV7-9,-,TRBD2,TGTGCCAGCAGCTTTTTAGCGGGACCGAACACCGGGGAGCTGTTTTTT,CASSFLAGPNTGELFF
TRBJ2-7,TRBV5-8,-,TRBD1,TGTGCCAGCAGCTTGGGGGACAGCCGGAACTTACGAGGGCAGTACTTC,CASSLGDSRNLRGQYF
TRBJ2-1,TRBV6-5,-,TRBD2,TGTGCCAGCAGCCCCGGGCTAGCGGGAGGGCTTGAGCAGTTCTTC,CASSPGLAGGLEQFF
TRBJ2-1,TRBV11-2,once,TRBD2,TGTGCCAGCAGCTTAGAGACTAGCGGGGCCTACAATGAGCAGTTCTTC,CASSLETSGAYNEQFF
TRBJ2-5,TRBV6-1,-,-,TGTGCCAGCAGTGAATCGAGGTACTTC,CASSESRYF
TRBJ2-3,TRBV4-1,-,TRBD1,TGCGCCAGCAATGTGGGGACAGGGGGTACAGATACGCAGTATTTT,CASNVGTGGTDTQYF
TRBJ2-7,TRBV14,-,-,TGTGCCAGCAGCCAAGTCGCGGGGGCAAGCTACGAGCAGTACTTC,CASSQVAGASYEQYF
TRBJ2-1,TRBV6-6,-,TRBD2,TGTGCCAGCACACTAGCGGGAGAGTACAATGAGCAGTTCTTC,CASTLAGEYNEQFF
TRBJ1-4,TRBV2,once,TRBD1,TGTGCCAGCAGTGACCCCAGGACAGGGAAAAAACTGTTTTTT,CASSDPRTGKKLFF
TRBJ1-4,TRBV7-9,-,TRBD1,TGTGCCAGCAGCAACATAGACAGGGAGGGAGAAAAACTGTTTTTT,CASSNIDREGEKLFF
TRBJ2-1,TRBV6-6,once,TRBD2,TGTGCCAGCAGGGGGGGGACTAGTCGTTATCCCAATGAGCAGTTCTTC,CASRGGTSRYPNEQFF
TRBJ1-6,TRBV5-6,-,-,TGTGCCAGCAGCTTGGAGGACCGCGGATTACCCCTCCACTTT,CASSLEDRGLPLHF
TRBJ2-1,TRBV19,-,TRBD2,TGTGCCAGTAGTACCAGACTAGCGGGAGAGGGAACAAATGAGCAGTTCTTC,CASSTRLAGEGTNEQFF
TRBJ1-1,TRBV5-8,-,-,TGTGCCAGCAGCCAAGTGGGCACTGAAGCTTTCTTT,CASSQVGTEAFF
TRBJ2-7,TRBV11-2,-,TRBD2,TGTGCCAGCACCGTTGGGCGGGAGGGGATCTACGAGCAGTACTTC,CASTVGREGIYEQYF
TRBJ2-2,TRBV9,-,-,TGTGCCAGCAGCGTCACCGGGGAGCTGTTTTTT,CASSVTGELFF
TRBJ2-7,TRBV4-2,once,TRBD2,TGTGCCAGCAGTTCTCTAGCGGGAGGGCCGGAAGAGCAGTACTTC,CASSSLAGGPEEQYF
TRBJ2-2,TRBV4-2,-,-,TGTGCCAGCAGCCAAGAGGATGAAGCGGCCGGGGAGCTGTTTTTT,CASSQEDEAAGELFF
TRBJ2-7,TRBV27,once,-,TGTGCCAGCAGTTTAGGATCAGGAGCGGACGAGCAGTACTTC,CASSLGSGADEQYF